This T cell receptor beta chain was recovered during a study of shared clonotypes between healthy human individuals. Per sorted-subset replicate PCR, input was about 180 ng DNA, representing around 30,000 T cell genomes. Sequencing was performed with immunoSEQ multiplex PCR; in TCRdb, only in-frame clones are kept and a portion is missing. The sample lists over 1.5 million clones; 95% to 99% were seen once. Germline-derived CDR1 and CDR2 are MDHEN and SYDVKM. Deletions cut 7 bases from V and 3 bases from J, with 17 bases between. CDR3 length: 15 residues. Worth noting for this clone: Its antigen is unidentified.

Study-level results: Generally, estimated richness proved larger in naive subsets than it did in memory subsets. When compared with the clonotypes that were shared by all four sorted-subset donors, the non-shared clonotypes turned out to have lower generation probabilities.

The source is a man aged 25-45 years in good health. Sequencing used naive CD4+ T cells sorted from blood. As for subset: CD45RA+ positively selected. The gene calls are TRBV28 and TRBJ2-3; a possible D gene is TRBD2 (6 bases). The CDR3 here is CASTYGGDLTDTQYF. In nucleotides, the CDR3 is TGTGCCAGCACCTATGGAGGGGATCTAACAGATACGCAGTATTTT.